These 20 T cell receptor beta chains came from one sample sequenced in a study of OX40 agonist ivuxolimab in advanced cancers. Library preparation employed the immunoSEQ multiplex PCR assay. TCRdb retrieved this table from immuneACCESS and kept in-frame rearrangements only. Not all clones are present; in checked studies, unresolved V genes account for under half, and no reason is known for the remainder. This sample comprises around 80,000 clones, approximately 86% of them detected only once. 0.99% of the sample lies in the top ten. The input for sequencing was CD4+ or CD8+ T cells sorted from blood, taken in a trial of the OX40 agonist ivuxolimab. These receptors were obtained from an adult with an advanced solid tumor such as melanoma, head and neck, liver or kidney cancer.

The chain recombines TRBV7-2 with TRBJ1-4; maybe TRBD1 (6 bases). Germline values: CDR1 SGHTA, CDR2 FQGNSA. This CDR3 spans 15 amino acids. V lost 5 bases, J lost 7 bases, and 17 bases lay in between. CDR3 sequence: CASSPGGAMGEKLFF. The CDR3 DNA reads as TGTGCCAGCAGCCCCGGGGGGGCGATGGGTGAAAAACTGTTTTTT.

The chain has TRBV4-1 and TRBJ2-1; D is uncertain. V lost 1 base and J lost 7, with 5 bases in between. Germline CDR1 MGHRA, CDR2 YSYEKL. This CDR3 is 12 amino acids long. The CDR3 sequence is CASSQGVNEQFF. DNA of the CDR3: TGCGCCAGCAGCCAAGGAGTGAATGAGCAGTTCTTC.

The chain links TRBV12-5 to TRBJ2-7; TRBD2 matches 9 bases. Germline V lookup: CDR1 LGHNT, CDR2 FRNRAP. The CDR3 runs 15 residues. The junction had 7 bases not matched to a gene; V was cut back by 2 bases and J by 5 bases. CDR3 coding DNA: TGTGCTAGTGGTTTGACGCTAGCGGGATTGGACGAGCAGTACTTC. Protein sequence: CASGLTLAGLDEQYF.

The V and J genes are TRBV23-1 and TRBJ2-7; 11 bases are shared with TRBD1. TRBV23-1 belongs to the ORF category, with a function that is uncertain. V was clipped by 0 bases and J by 0 bases; unmatched bases: 1. CDR3 length equals 16 residues. The CDR3 is CASSQSGTGGSYEQYF. Written as DNA, the CDR3 is TGCGCCAGCAGTCAATCGGGGACAGGGGGCTCCTACGAGCAGTACTTC.

The V gene is TRBV4-3, the J gene TRBJ1-2, with D perhaps TRBD1 (5 bases). The V gene's germline CDR1 is LGHNA and CDR2 YSLEER. The CDR3 spans 16 residues. V was clipped by 4 bases and J by 5 bases, with 20 bases between them. The CDR3 sequence is CASSPRGVGLEYGYTF. The DNA of the CDR3 is TGCGCCAGCAGCCCGCGGGGCGTGGGACTAGAGTATGGCTACACCTTC.

The V gene is TRBV5-8, the J gene TRBJ2-6, with 7 bases fitting TRBD1. This CDR3 is built from 15 residues. CDR1 is SGHTS, CDR2 YDEGEE, per germline. The junction had 4 bases not matched to a gene; V was cut back by 5 bases and J by 2 bases. The CDR3 loop reads CASRKGTAGANVLTF. For the CDR3, the DNA is TGTGCCAGCAGGAAAGGGACAGCTGGGGCCAACGTCCTGACTTTC.

J is TRBJ1-1 and V is TRBV7-2; TRBD1 agrees at 9 bases. J gave up 4 bases and V 3 bases, and 0 bases lay outside the gene matches. Per the germline V gene, CDR1 is SGHTA and CDR2 is FQGNSA. CDR3 length: 13 residues. The CDR3 spells CASSLTGGTEAFF. CDR3 nucleotides: TGTGCCAGCAGCTTGACAGGGGGCACTGAAGCTTTCTTT.

This chain joins TRBV9 and TRBJ1-5; D is possibly TRBD1 (6 bases). The V end lost 4 bases, the J end lost 6 bases, and 17 bases lay between the germline ends. The length of the CDR3 is 15 residues. CDR1 and CDR2 from the germline V gene are SGDLS and YYNGEE. The CDR3 loop reads CASSPLGGAGQPQHF. The DNA for the CDR3 is TGTGCCAGCAGCCCCCTAGGGGGGGCGGGTCAGCCCCAGCATTTT.

The chain has TRBV10-1 and TRBJ2-3; 9 bases agree with TRBD1. This CDR3 contains 15 residues. Trimming took 6 bases from V and 1 from J; bases not matched to a gene: 5. Germline lookup yields CDR1 WNHNN and CDR2 SYGVQD (reference sequence). This CDR3 reads CASSTGQGRTDTQYF. DNA of the CDR3: TGCGCCAGCAGCACAGGACAGGGGCGCACAGATACGCAGTATTTT.

V usage is TRBV12-5 and J usage is TRBJ2-7; no clear D. Germline V gene lookup returns CDR1 LGHNT and CDR2 FRNRAP. V lost 3 bases and J lost 3, with 9 bases in between. The CDR3 sequence is 13 residues long. CDR3: CASGLRADYEQYF. The CDR3 DNA reads as TGTGCTAGTGGTTTACGGGCAGACTACGAGCAGTACTTC.

The genes are TRBV5-3 and TRBJ2-2, with D uncertain. TRBV5-3 belongs to the ORF category, with a function that is uncertain. V gave up 8 bases and J gave up 4 bases, with 18 bases separating them. This CDR3 is 15 amino acids long. The CDR3 DNA reads TGTGCCAGTCTAAAGGCCAAGTGGGGCACCGGGGAGCTGTTTTTT. Its translation: CASLKAKWGTGELFF.

CDR3 protein: CASRRQGSSSYEQYF. CDR3 nucleotides: TGTGCCAGCAGGCGACAGGGGTCGAGCTCCTACGAGCAGTACTTC. V and J are TRBV2 and TRBJ2-7; 8 bases map to TRBD1. Germline loops: CDR1 SNHLY, CDR2 FYNNEI. This CDR3 comprises 15 residues. V was pared by 6 bases and J by 0 bases, with 7 bases of the junction left unmatched.

This chain uses TRBV10-3 with TRBJ2-7; D not certain. The CDR3 covers 13 residues. Trimming took off 3 bases at V and 3 bases at J, with 9 bases between the two ends. Germline V CDR1 and CDR2: ENHRY, SYGVKD. CDR3: CAISEAHVYEQYF. CDR3 DNA sequence: TGTGCCATCAGTGAAGCCCATGTCTACGAGCAGTACTTC.

CDR3 amino acids: CASSADARGFNEQFF. In nucleotides, the CDR3 is TGTGCCAGCAGCGCCGACGCGAGAGGTTTCAATGAGCAGTTCTTC. The V gene is TRBV2, the J gene TRBJ2-1; D is uncertain. CDR3 length equals 15 residues. Per the germline V gene, CDR1 is SNHLY and CDR2 is FYNNEI. V lost 6 bases and J 6 bases, leaving 18 bases between the germline ends.

The J gene is TRBJ1-1, the V gene TRBV7-9; D is ambiguous. This CDR3 comprises 16 residues. Trimming took 1 base from V and 1 from J, leaving 13 bases between them. Germline V gene lookup returns CDR1 SEHNR and CDR2 FQNEAQ (reference sequence). CDR3 protein: CASSLGTTTKNTEAFF. Written as DNA, the CDR3 is TGTGCCAGCAGCTTAGGGACGACAACCAAGAACACTGAAGCTTTCTTT.

The chain links TRBV19 to TRBJ1-5, with TRBD1 as a possible D gene (5 bases). The V and J ends lost 4 bases and 6 bases respectively, with 16 bases between them. Looked up from germline, CDR1 is LNHDA and CDR2 is SQIVND (reference sequence). The CDR3 runs to 15 residues. DNA of the CDR3: TGTGCCAGTAGTACGGACGGGGGTGGCGGTCAGCCCCAGCATTTT. Translated: CASSTDGGGGQPQHF.

The rearrangement uses TRBV10-2 and TRBJ2-1, with TRBD2 matching over 14 bases. This CDR3 has 16 residues. Per germline, CDR1 WSHSY and CDR2 SAAADI. With V trimmed by 6 bases and J by 7 bases, 8 bases remained unmatched. The CDR3, as DNA: TGCGCCAGCAGCCCGACTAGCGGGGGGGCCCAAAATGAGCAGTTCTTC. Protein sequence: CASSPTSGGAQNEQFF.

The V gene is TRBV2, the J gene TRBJ1-5; no clear D gene. V lost 7 bases, J lost 1 base, and 8 bases lay in between. This CDR3 region has 13 residues. Germline loops: CDR1 SNHLY, CDR2 FYNNEI. CDR3 loop: CASTGGSNQPQHF. CDR3 coding DNA: TGTGCCAGCACGGGAGGGAGCAATCAGCCCCAGCATTTT.

This clone showed up just a few times. The chain combines TRBV14 with TRBJ2-5; no definite D call. Germline CDR1 is SGHDN and CDR2 is FVKESK. The V end was cut by 1 base, the J end by 2 bases, with 11 bases between. The CDR3 is 15 amino acids. CDR3 loop: CASSQGFSVQETQYF. The CDR3 DNA follows: TGTGCCAGCAGCCAAGGGTTCTCTGTTCAAGAGACCCAGTACTTC.

This chain joins TRBV5-1 and TRBJ2-5, with a possible D match to TRBD2 (6 bases). CDR1 and CDR2 from the germline V gene are SGHRS and YFSETQ. The V end lost 1 base, the J end lost 6 bases, and 16 bases lay between the germline ends. CDR3 length: 15 amino acids. The CDR3 loop reads CASSLSAGIGKTQYF. The CDR3 nucleotides are TGCGCCAGCAGCTTGTCGGCGGGGATAGGAAAGACCCAGTACTTC.